This TCR beta chain was obtained from a study of T-cell reconstitution after alpha-beta-depleted transplantation in children. This clonotype was seen a few times. Unique molecular identifiers were used to barcode this TCRbeta library. Using its own MiXCR run on the PCR reads, TCRdb lists one record per CDR3 protein. In the table there are 150,000 to 200,000 distinct CDR3 sequences, about 15% of which are singletons. Germline V lookup: CDR1 MNHNS, CDR2 SASEGT. Trimming pared 6 bases from V and 5 bases from J, leaving 17 bases between. The CDR3 covers 15 residues. The sequence came from a human donor who donated a stem cell graft to a child with acute lymphoblastic leukemia. V gene TRBV6-1 combines with J gene TRBJ2-1; D assignment may be TRBD1 or TRBD2 (5 bases each). The sequencing used PBMCs from the stem cell graft donor, collected from the stem cell graft. The CDR3 coding sequence is TGTGCCAGCAGCCGGGACGTTAATGGGGACAATGAGCAGTTCTTC. Encoded protein: CASSRDVNGDNEQFF.